The clone carrying this TCR beta chain was picked up one time. The sample comes from a study of blood T cell repertoires in COVID-19. In the study overall: COVID-19 samples collected from the United States, Italy and Spain covered acute and convalescent phases.

Some clones are missing from TCRdb's copy, which holds only in-frame ones; the method was immunoSEQ multiplex PCR. The sample includes 350,000 to 400,000 clones, more than 75% of them seen just once. V was pared by 0 bases and J by 12 bases, with 11 bases between. Germline V gene sequence: CDR1 SGHAT, CDR2 FQNNGV. The CDR3 is 12 residues long. Participants reported their clinical history, and cohort assignment relied on those reports. The receptor was isolated from a woman aged 25 to 39 who had recovered from COVID-19. The rearrangement links TRBV11-2 to TRBJ1-1; D call uncertain. Sequencing was done on a sample of PBMCs or T cells enriched from blood (not recorded which). CDR3 DNA sequence: TGTGCCAGCAGCTTAGATCGGCGAGGCCCTTTCTTT. Translating it yields CASSLDRRGPFF.